Listed below are T cell receptor beta chains from one sample, sequenced in a study of T cells in Graves' hyperthyroidism and ophthalmopathy. TCRdb recomputed calls from the multiplex PCR reads with MiXCR, one row per CDR3 protein. The sample lists some 400,000 distinct CDR3 sequences; approximately 19% were seen once. Sequencing used blood. The receptors originated from a woman younger than 30 with Graves' hyperthyroidism. Both conserved end residues are part of each CDR3. Each record gives: J gene, clone size, V gene, CDR3 protein. Rows give clone size only sometimes, using once, few, many, or a class for an expanded clone.

J: TRBJ1-2
size: NA
V: TRBV27
CDR3: CASSQTLTGSYGYTF

J: TRBJ2-7
size: many
V: TRBV14
CDR3: CASSQDRGGSSYEQYF

J: TRBJ1-1
size: few
V: TRBV4-1
CDR3: CASSDKGGRNTEAFF

J: TRBJ1-1
size: many
V: TRBV6-1
CDR3: CASSDNRQLNTEAFF

J: TRBJ2-3
size: few
V: TRBV18
CDR3: CASSPPVGGQDTQYF

J: TRBJ1-2
size: many
V: TRBV6-4
CDR3: CASRRTGTGGLNYGYTF

J: TRBJ2-7
size: many
V: TRBV29-1
CDR3: CSVEDVRGVVGGEQYF

J: TRBJ2-2
size: NA
V: TRBV5-1
CDR3: CASAPRTNVGTGELFF

J: TRBJ2-7
size: many
V: TRBV6-1
CDR3: CASTRLGATPNEQYF

J: TRBJ1-5
size: NA
V: TRBV18
CDR3: CASSPGTGNNQPQHF

J: TRBJ2-7
size: many
V: TRBV6-5
CDR3: CASTLGRFYEQYF

J: TRBJ2-7
size: many
V: TRBV6-1
CDR3: CASSRSIGQGYEQYF

J: TRBJ2-7
size: many
V: TRBV6-5
CDR3: CASSPIVGGDQYF

J: TRBJ1-5
size: many
V: TRBV19
CDR3: CASSIAGGNQPQHF

J: TRBJ1-2
size: NA
V: TRBV5-1
CDR3: CASSPAGTDFLGYGYTF

J: TRBJ1-1
size: few
V: TRBV4-1
CDR3: CASSEPGTPTLNTEAFF

J: TRBJ2-7
size: many
V: TRBV5-1
CDR3: CASSVSGTASHEQYF

J: TRBJ2-7
size: NA
V: TRBV19
CDR3: CASSIPGRMNEQYF

J: TRBJ1-5
size: many
V: TRBV6-1
CDR3: CASRTGRTYSNQPQHF

J: TRBJ2-3
size: NA
V: TRBV6-1
CDR3: CASIPSGGLTDTQYF

J: TRBJ1-1
size: many
V: TRBV2
CDR3: CASSDTRLSEAFF

J: TRBJ1-2
size: many
V: TRBV18
CDR3: CASSHGQGNYGYTF

J: TRBJ2-5
size: many
V: TRBV10-3
CDR3: CAISEGQGGLGETQYF

J: TRBJ1-2
size: many
V: TRBV6-1
CDR3: CASSRGTSNSYTF

J: TRBJ1-5
size: many
V: TRBV25-1
CDR3: CASSGHESGNQPQHF

J: TRBJ1-1
size: few
V: TRBV20-1
CDR3: CSARGGGTEALF

J: TRBJ1-1
size: NA
V: TRBV10-1
CDR3: CASSPSRGTGMNTEAFF

J: TRBJ1-1
size: many
V: TRBV6-2/TRBV6-3
CDR3: CASSYYTGQGGTNTEAFF

J: TRBJ1-1
size: few
V: TRBV3-1
CDR3: CASSGHDRPATEAFF

J: TRBJ2-5
size: NA
V: TRBV7-2
CDR3: CASSPRLARKETQYF

J: TRBJ2-5
size: many
V: TRBV14
CDR3: CASSLGGTQYF

J: TRBJ2-7
size: NA
V: TRBV2
CDR3: CASSDLGAVIYEQYF

J: TRBJ2-7
size: many
V: TRBV5-1
CDR3: CASSHGTGRSYEQYF

J: TRBJ1-1
size: many
V: TRBV6-5
CDR3: CASRSIKGGVNTEAFF

J: TRBJ1-1
size: many
V: TRBV12-3/TRBV12-4
CDR3: CASTQGAGNTEAFF

J: TRBJ1-2
size: many
V: TRBV28
CDR3: CASSSGTGNTGGYTF

J: TRBJ2-7
size: many
V: TRBV20-1
CDR3: CSAFRTGNYEQYF